These 2 T cell receptor beta chains originate from one sample sequenced in a study of CD8 T cells in Susac syndrome. RNA amounts of about 0.5 to 1 ug underwent reverse transcription with random hexamers. One entry per CDR3 protein results from TCRdb running MiXCR on the immunoSEQ multiplex PCR reads. Of 120,000 to 150,000 distinct CDR3 sequences listed, roughly 95% were seen once; the top ten hold under 0.095%. The specimen was CD4+ T cells from PBMCs. The origin of the receptors is a human donor in good health.

This sequence joins TRBV29-1 and TRBJ2-7; 8 nucleotides line up with TRBD1. The germline CDR1 and CDR2 sequences are SQVTM and ANQGSEA. The length of the CDR3 is 13 residues. With V trimmed by 6 bases and J by 4 bases, 8 bases remained unmatched. This CDR3 reads CSVSVGQGYEQYF. CDR3 coding DNA: TGCAGCGTAAGCGTAGGACAGGGATACGAGCAGTACTTC.

In this sample, this clonotype turned up once. The chain recombines TRBV30 with TRBJ2-4; a weak D match, TRBD2 (5 bases). Germline values: CDR1 GTSNPN, CDR2 SVGIG (reference sequence). This CDR3 is 18 amino acids long. Trimming cost V 4 bases and J 0 bases, with 22 bases left between them. CDR3 DNA sequence: TGTGCCTGGAAGGACCGTGAGGGTGTGTTACTAGCCAAAAACATTCAGTACTTC. Translation: CAWKDREGVLLAKNIQYF.